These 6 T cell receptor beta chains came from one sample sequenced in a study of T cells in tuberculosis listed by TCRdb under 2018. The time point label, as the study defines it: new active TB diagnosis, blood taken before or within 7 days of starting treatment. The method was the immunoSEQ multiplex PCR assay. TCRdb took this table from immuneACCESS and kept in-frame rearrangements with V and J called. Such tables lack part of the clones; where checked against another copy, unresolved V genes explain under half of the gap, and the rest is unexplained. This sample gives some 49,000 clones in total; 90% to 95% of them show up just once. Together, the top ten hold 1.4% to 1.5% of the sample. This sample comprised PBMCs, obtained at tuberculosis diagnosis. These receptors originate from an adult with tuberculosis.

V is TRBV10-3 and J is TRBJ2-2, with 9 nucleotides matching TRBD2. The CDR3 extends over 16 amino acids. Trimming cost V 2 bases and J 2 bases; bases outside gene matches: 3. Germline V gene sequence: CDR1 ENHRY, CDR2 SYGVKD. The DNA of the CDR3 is TGTGCCATCAGTGAGAGGCGGGAGGGAAACACCGGGGAGCTGTTTTTT. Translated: CAISERREGNTGELFF.

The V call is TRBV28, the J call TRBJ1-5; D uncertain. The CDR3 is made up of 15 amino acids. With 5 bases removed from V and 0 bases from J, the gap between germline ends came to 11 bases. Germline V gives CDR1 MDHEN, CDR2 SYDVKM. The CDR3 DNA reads TGTGCCAGCAGTAAACGACAAGATAGCAATCAGCCCCAGCATTTT. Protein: CASSKRQDSNQPQHF.

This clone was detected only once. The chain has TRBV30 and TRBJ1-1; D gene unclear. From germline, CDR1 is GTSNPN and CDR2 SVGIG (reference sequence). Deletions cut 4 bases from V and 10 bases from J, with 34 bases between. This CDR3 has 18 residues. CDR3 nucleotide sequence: TGTGCCTGGAATACTCCCCGGGAAGCGTTAACCAAGAACCCCCTAGCTTTCTTT. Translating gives CAWNTPREALTKNPLAFF. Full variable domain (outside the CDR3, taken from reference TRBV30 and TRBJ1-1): SQTIHQWPATLVQPVGSPLSLECTVEGTSNPNLYWYRQAAGRGLQLLFYSVGIGQISSEVPQNLSASRPQDRQFILSSKKLLLSDSGFYLCAWNTPREALTKNPLAFFGQGTRLTVV.

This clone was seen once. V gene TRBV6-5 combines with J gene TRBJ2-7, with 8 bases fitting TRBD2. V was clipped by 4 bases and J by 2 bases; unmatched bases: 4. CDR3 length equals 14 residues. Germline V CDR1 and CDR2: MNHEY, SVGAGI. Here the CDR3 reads CASSSRRGAYEQYF. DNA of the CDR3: TGTGCCAGCAGTTCCCGGCGGGGGGCCTACGAGCAGTACTTC.

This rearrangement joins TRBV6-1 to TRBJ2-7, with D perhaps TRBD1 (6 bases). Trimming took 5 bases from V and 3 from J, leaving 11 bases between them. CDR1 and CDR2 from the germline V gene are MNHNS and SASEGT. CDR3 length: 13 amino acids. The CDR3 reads CASSFGTNYEQYF. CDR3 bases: TGTGCCAGCAGTTTCGGGACAAACTACGAGCAGTACTTC.

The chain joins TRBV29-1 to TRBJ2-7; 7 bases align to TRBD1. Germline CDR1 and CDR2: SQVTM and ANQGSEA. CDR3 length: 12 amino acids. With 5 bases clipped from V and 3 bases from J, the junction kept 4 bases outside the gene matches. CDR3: CSVQGQIYEQYF. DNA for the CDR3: TGCAGCGTTCAGGGACAGATCTACGAGCAGTACTTC.